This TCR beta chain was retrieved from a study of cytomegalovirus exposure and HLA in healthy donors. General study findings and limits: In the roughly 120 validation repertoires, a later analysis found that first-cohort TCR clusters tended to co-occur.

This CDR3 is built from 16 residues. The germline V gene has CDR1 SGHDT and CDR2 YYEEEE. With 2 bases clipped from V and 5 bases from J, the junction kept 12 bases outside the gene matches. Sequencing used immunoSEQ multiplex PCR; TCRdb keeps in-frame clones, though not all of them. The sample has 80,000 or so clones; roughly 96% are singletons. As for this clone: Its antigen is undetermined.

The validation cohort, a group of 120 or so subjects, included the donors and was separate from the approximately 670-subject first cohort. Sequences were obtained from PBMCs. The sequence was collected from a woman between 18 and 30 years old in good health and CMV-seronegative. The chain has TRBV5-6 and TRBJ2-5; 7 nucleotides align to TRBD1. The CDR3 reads CASSFVSAGGAETQYF. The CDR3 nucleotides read TGTGCCAGCAGCTTCGTTTCGGCAGGGGGTGCGGAGACCCAGTACTTC.